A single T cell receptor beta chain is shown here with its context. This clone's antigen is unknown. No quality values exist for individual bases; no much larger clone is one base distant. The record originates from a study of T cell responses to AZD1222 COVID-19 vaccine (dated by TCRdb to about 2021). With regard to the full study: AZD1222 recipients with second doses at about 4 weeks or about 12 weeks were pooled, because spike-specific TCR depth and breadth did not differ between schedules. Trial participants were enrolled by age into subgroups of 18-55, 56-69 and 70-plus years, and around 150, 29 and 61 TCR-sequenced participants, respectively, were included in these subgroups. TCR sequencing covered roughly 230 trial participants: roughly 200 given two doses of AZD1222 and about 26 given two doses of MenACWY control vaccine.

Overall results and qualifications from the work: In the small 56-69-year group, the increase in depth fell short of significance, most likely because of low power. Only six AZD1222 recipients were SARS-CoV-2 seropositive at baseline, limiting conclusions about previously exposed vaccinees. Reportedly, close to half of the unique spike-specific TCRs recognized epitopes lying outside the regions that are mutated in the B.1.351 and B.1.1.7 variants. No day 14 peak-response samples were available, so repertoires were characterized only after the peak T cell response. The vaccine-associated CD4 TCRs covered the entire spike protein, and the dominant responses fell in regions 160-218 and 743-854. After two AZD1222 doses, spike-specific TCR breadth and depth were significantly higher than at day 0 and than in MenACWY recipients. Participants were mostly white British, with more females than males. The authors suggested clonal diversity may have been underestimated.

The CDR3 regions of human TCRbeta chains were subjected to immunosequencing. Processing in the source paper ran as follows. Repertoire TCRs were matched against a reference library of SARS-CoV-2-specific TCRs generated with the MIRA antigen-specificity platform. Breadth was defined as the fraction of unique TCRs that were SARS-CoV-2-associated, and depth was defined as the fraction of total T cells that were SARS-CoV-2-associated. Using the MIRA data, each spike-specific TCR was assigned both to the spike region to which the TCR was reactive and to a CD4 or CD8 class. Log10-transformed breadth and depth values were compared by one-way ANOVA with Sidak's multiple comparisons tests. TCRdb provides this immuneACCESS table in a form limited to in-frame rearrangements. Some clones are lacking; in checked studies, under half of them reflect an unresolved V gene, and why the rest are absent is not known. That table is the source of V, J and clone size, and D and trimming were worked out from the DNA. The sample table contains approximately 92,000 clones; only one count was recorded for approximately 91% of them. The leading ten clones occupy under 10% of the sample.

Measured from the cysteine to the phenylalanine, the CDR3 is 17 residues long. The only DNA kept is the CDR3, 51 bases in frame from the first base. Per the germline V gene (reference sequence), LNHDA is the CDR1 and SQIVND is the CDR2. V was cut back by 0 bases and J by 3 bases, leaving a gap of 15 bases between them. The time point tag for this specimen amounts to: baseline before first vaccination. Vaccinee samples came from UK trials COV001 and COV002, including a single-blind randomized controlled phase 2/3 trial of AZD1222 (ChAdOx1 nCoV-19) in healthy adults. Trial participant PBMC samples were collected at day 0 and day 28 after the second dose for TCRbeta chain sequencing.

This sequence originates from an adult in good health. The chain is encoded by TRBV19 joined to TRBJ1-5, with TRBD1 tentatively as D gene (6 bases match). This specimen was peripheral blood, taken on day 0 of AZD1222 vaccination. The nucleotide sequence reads TGTGCCAGTAGTATAGATGGGACACGGGGTTACAATCAGCCCCAGCATTTT. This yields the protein CASSIDGTRGYNQPQHF.